Listed here are 7 T cell receptor beta chains from one sample, sequenced in a study of OX40 agonist ivuxolimab in advanced cancers. Library preparation was by the immunoSEQ multiplex PCR assay. In its TCRdb copy, this immuneACCESS table keeps in-frame sequences only and misses some clones. Where compared with another copy, unresolved V genes explain less than half of these, and the others have no known cause. In all, the sample holds under 75,000 clones, and about 90% of those were seen once. Around 25% of the sample lies in the top ten. This sample comprised CD4+ or CD8+ T cells sorted from blood, obtained in a trial of the OX40 agonist ivuxolimab. These receptors all stem from an adult with an advanced solid tumor such as melanoma, head and neck, liver or kidney cancer.

The genes are TRBV15 and TRBJ2-7; weak D call: TRBD1 (5 bases). V lost 1 base to trimming and J lost 5 bases, with 12 bases between them. In germline, CDR1 is LNHNV, CDR2 YYDKDF (reference sequence). CDR3 size: 14 residues. The CDR3 bases are TGTGCCACCAGCAGAGGGCAGGGCTTCAACGAGCAGTACTTC. It encodes CATSRGQGFNEQYF.

This clone was seen just once. The V call is TRBV2, the J call TRBJ2-7, with TRBD2 identical over 11 bases. V gave up 7 bases and J gave up 3 bases; unmatched junction bases: 2. From germline, CDR1 is SNHLY and CDR2 FYNNEI. The CDR3 totals 13 residues. CDR3 sequence reads: CASTGTSGYEQYF. The CDR3 DNA follows: TGTGCCAGCACCGGGACTAGCGGCTACGAGCAGTACTTC.

The genes are TRBV7-9 and TRBJ2-2; D gene uncertain. Trimming shortened V by 0 bases and J by 6 bases, and 2 bases separated the two germline ends. CDR3 length: 12 residues. Per the germline V gene, CDR1 is SEHNR and CDR2 is FQNEAQ (reference sequence). CDR3 coding DNA: TGTGCCAGCAGCTTAGCTTCCGGGGAGCTGTTTTTT. Its translation is CASSLASGELFF.

The J gene is TRBJ2-1, the V gene TRBV4-1; 9 bases agree with TRBD1. This CDR3 has 15 residues. CDR1 is MGHRA, CDR2 YSYEKL, per germline. The J segment lost 8 bases and the V segment lost 0 bases, leaving 5 bases of the junction unmatched. Written as DNA, the CDR3 is TGCGCCAGCAGCCAAGAAGGGACAGGGCTGTATGAGCAGTTCTTC. It encodes CASSQEGTGLYEQFF.

The chain is built from TRBV4-1 and TRBJ2-3; D unclear. Looked up from germline, CDR1 is MGHRA and CDR2 is YSYEKL. V was clipped by 0 bases and J by 7 bases, with 8 bases between them. The CDR3 extends over 13 amino acids. CDR3 in DNA: TGCGCCAGCAGCCAAGATATGGTAAATACGCAGTATTTT. It yields the protein CASSQDMVNTQYF.

The rearrangement uses TRBV27 and TRBJ2-7; TRBD2 agrees at 7 bases. This CDR3 has 17 amino acids. CDR1 is MNHEY and CDR2 is SMNVEV in the germline V gene (reference sequence). Losses at the gene ends were 2 bases for V and 2 bases for J; bases not matched to a gene: 12. The CDR3 coding sequence is TGTGCCAGCAGTTTACTGCTAGCGGTTAATTCCCCCTACGAGCAGTACTTC. The encoded protein is CASSLLLAVNSPYEQYF.

The chain couples TRBV9 to TRBJ2-2; a weak D match, TRBD1 (6 bases). This CDR3 has 15 amino acids. Trimming removed 0 bases at V and 4 bases at J, with 10 bases between. Germline CDR1 reads SGDLS; CDR2 reads YYNGEE. The CDR3 here is CASSVGGLGTGELFF. CDR3 DNA: TGTGCCAGCAGCGTAGGGGGGCTGGGCACCGGGGAGCTGTTTTTT.